This paragraph reports one T cell receptor (beta chain). The antigen remains unidentified. Using immunoSEQ multiplex PCR, the repertoire was profiled, and TCRdb retains in-frame clones only, with some absent. The sample holds about 130,000 clones, approximately 86% seen once. This record comes from a study of T cell responses to AZD1222 COVID-19 vaccine. Study-wide points: Two AZD1222 administrations were followed by greater Spike-specific TCR breadth and depth. Researchers report vaccine-associated CD4 TCRs spanning spike, with dominance at 160-218 and 743-854. Within unmutated variant regions lay the reported targets of nearly half of spike-specific TCRs. All repertoire sampling was performed exclusively after the peak T cell response.

Per the germline V gene, CDR1 is MNHEY and CDR2 is SVGAGI. The CDR3 loop spans 13 amino acids. V lost 6 bases, J lost 7 bases, and 13 bases lay in between. The gene calls are TRBV6-5 and TRBJ1-5; tentative D call: TRBD1 (5 bases). The TCR comes from an adult in good health. The specimen was peripheral blood, collected on day 0 of AZD1222 vaccination. The CDR3 reads CASSPRVYQPQHF. The DNA for the CDR3 is TGTGCCAGCAGCCCCAGGGTTTACCAGCCCCAGCATTTT.